The 16 T cell receptor beta chains presented below share a single source sample, sequenced in a study of T cell responses to AZD1222 COVID-19 vaccine. Repertoires were generated with immunoSEQ multiplex PCR, while TCRdb's copy carries only in-frame clones and drops some. The data hold some 160,000 clones, with roughly 92% observed a single time. Material: peripheral blood, obtained on day 0 of AZD1222 vaccination. The source of these receptors is an adult in good health.

This chain links TRBV18 with TRBJ2-3; 7 bases map to TRBD1. V gave up 2 bases and J gave up 3 bases; unmatched junction bases: 2. Per the germline V gene, CDR1 is KGHSH and CDR2 is LQKENI. This CDR3 region has 14 residues. CDR3: CASSPDRVTDTQYF. The CDR3 DNA reads TGTGCCAGCTCACCAGACAGGGTAACAGATACGCAGTATTTT.

V usage is TRBV3-1 (or the pseudogene TRBV3-2) and J usage is TRBJ1-2; a weak D match, TRBD1 (5 bases). The length of the CDR3 is 14 residues. From germline, CDR1 is LGHDT and CDR2 YNNKEL (reference sequence). V was pared by 4 bases and J by 4 bases, with 13 bases between. The CDR3 protein is CASSLLQETYGYTF. In nucleotides, the CDR3 is TGTGCCAGCAGCCTCTTACAGGAGACCTATGGCTACACCTTC.

This chain uses TRBV21-1 with TRBJ2-2. TRBV21-1 is a listed pseudogene. The CDR3 runs 20 residues. CDR3 region: CASSKAEEGCCRTWPGELFF. CDR3 in DNA: TGTGCCAGCAGCAAAGCAGAAGAAGGTTGTTGCCGAACATGGCCCGGGGAGCTGTTTTTT.

The chain is built from TRBV4-1 and TRBJ2-7, with D possibly being TRBD1 (6 bases). CDR3 size: 15 residues. V was trimmed by 4 bases and J by 6 bases, leaving 19 bases between them. Looked up from germline, CDR1 is MGHRA and CDR2 is YSYEKL. The CDR3 DNA reads as TGCGCCAGCAGCCGGGACACTAGTTTTGTTTCCGAGCAGTACTTC. Encoded protein: CASSRDTSFVSEQYF.

The chain carries TRBV11-2 and TRBJ2-1; 10 nucleotides agree with TRBD2. The CDR3 runs 16 residues. CDR1 and CDR2 from the germline V gene are SGHAT and FQNNGV. V was clipped by 5 bases and J by 7 bases; unmatched bases: 11. CDR3 nucleotides: TGTGCCAGCAGCCACCTAAGCGGGGGGGCCGTGAATGAGCAGTTCTTC. Translated: CASSHLSGGAVNEQFF.

The V and J genes are TRBV6-5 and TRBJ1-1; D not certain. The CDR3 has 12 amino acids. The V end lost 7 bases, the J end lost 6 bases, and 12 bases lay between the germline ends. Germline V gives CDR1 MNHEY, CDR2 SVGAGI. DNA for the CDR3: TGTGCCAGCACCCCGGACTTTCCTGAAGCTTTCTTT. Translating it yields CASTPDFPEAFF.

This chain connects TRBV2 to TRBJ1-1; D uncertain. CDR1 and CDR2 from the germline V gene are SNHLY and FYNNEI. The CDR3 sequence is 12 residues long. With 6 bases removed from V and 8 bases from J, the gap between germline ends came to 13 bases. CDR3 residues: CASSGRPGEAFF. The DNA for the CDR3 is TGTGCCAGCAGCGGGAGACCCGGGGAAGCTTTCTTT.

The V call is TRBV10-3, the J call TRBJ2-3; D is possibly TRBD1 (6 bases). Trimming took off 4 bases at V and 5 bases at J, with 10 bases between the two ends. The CDR3 extends over 13 amino acids. Germline CDR1 and CDR2: ENHRY and SYGVKD. Here the CDR3 DNA reads TGTGCCATCAGTGTACGGACAGAAGATACGCAGTATTTT. Translated: CAISVRTEDTQYF.

V and J are TRBV11-3 and TRBJ1-6; D possibly corresponds to TRBD1 (5 bases). Per the germline V gene, CDR1 is SGHNT and CDR2 is YENEEA. V was pared by 0 bases and J by 9 bases, with 15 bases between. The CDR3 is 16 residues long. The CDR3 loop is CASSLDWVGVGSPLHF. The CDR3 DNA reads TGTGCCAGCAGCTTAGATTGGGTAGGGGTTGGTTCACCCCTCCACTTT.

The chain carries TRBV4-1 and TRBJ2-7; D possibly corresponds to TRBD1 (5 bases). Per the germline V gene, CDR1 is MGHRA and CDR2 is YSYEKL. CDR3 length equals 15 residues. The V gene lost 4 bases and the J gene lost 4 bases, with 17 bases spanning the gap. The CDR3 sequence is CASSPGRRGLYEQYF. Here the CDR3 DNA reads TGCGCCAGCAGCCCGGGCCGAAGGGGATTATACGAGCAGTACTTC.

The chain has TRBV9 and TRBJ2-1; D remains ambiguous. The CDR3 sequence is 15 residues long. CDR1 is SGDLS and CDR2 is YYNGEE in the germline V gene. Trimming stripped 3 bases from V and 4 bases from J, with 14 bases between. CDR3 DNA: TGTGCCAGCAGCGACCCCGCCAGTAGATACAATGAGCAGTTCTTC. Amino acid sequence: CASSDPASRYNEQFF.

V gene TRBV30 combines with J gene TRBJ1-1; D is unresolved. Germline V gene sequence: CDR1 GTSNPN, CDR2 SVGIG (reference sequence). The CDR3 has 14 residues. The V and J ends lost 0 bases and 4 bases respectively, with 12 bases between them. The CDR3 DNA reads TGTGCCTGGAGTGTACCGGCTACGGGCACTGAAGCTTTCTTT. This translates into CAWSVPATGTEAFF.

CDR3 DNA: TGTGCCAGCACTCTTAGCGGGAGGGGTTACGAGCAGTACTTC. Translation: CASTLSGRGYEQYF. The genes are TRBV6-5 and TRBJ2-7; 11 positions agree with TRBD2. V lost 7 bases and J lost 4; bases outside the gene matches: 6. CDR1 and CDR2 from the germline V gene are MNHEY and SVGAGI. This CDR3 has 14 residues.

The V gene is TRBV19, the J gene TRBJ1-5, with TRBD1 matching 9 bases. V was pared by 1 base and J by 4 bases, with 2 bases of the junction left unmatched. The V gene's germline CDR1 is LNHDA and CDR2 SQIVND (reference sequence). This CDR3 is 15 amino acids long. CDR3 residues: CASSIGGQGNQPQHF. CDR3 nucleotide sequence: TGTGCCAGTAGTATAGGAGGACAGGGGAATCAGCCCCAGCATTTT. The entire variable domain, with the rest obtained from reference TRBV19 and TRBJ1-5, is as follows: DGGITQSPKYLFRKEGQNVTLSCEQNLNHDAMYWYRQDPGQGLRLIYYSQIVNDFQKGDIAEGYSVSREKKESFPLTVTSAQKNPTAFYLCASSIGGQGNQPQHFGDGTRLSIL.

J is TRBJ1-1 and V is TRBV6-5; D not resolved. V lost 6 bases and J 10 bases, leaving 24 bases between the germline ends. The CDR3 runs 15 residues. CDR1 is MNHEY, CDR2 SVGAGI, per germline. The DNA for the CDR3 is TGTGCCAGCAGAGCTTCACTGGCGGGTTCTTTGGGAGCTTTCTTT. Translation: CASRASLAGSLGAFF.

This chain links TRBV9 with TRBJ1-3; no clear D. This CDR3 has 14 amino acids. Per germline, CDR1 SGDLS and CDR2 YYNGEE. The ends were cut back, 3 bases at V and 2 bases at J, with 9 bases in the middle. The CDR3 DNA reads TGTGCCAGCAGCGCCAACGACCCTGGAAACACCATATATTTT. It encodes CASSANDPGNTIYF.